One T cell receptor beta chain is described in this entry. Its target is not known. Time point given: week 5, during vaccination. Topical imiquimod accompanied each vaccine dose, which consisted of 300 ug of mutant IDH1 20-mer peptide. The entry originates in a study of a mutant IDH1 vaccine in newly diagnosed glioma. Study-wide context: Vaccinations were initiated 4-6 weeks following radiotherapy alone, or were given together with temozolomide cycles. Prior therapy was radiotherapy, temozolomide, or both; most received both.

Some clones are missing from TCRdb's copy, which holds only in-frame ones; the method was immunoSEQ multiplex PCR. This sample has around 78,000 clones; 91% occur once, and the top ten carry about 0.6%. Study results and limitations: Immune responses induced by vaccination arose in around 93% of the patients.

The receptor comes from a woman aged 45-65 years with glioma. This specimen was PBMCs, taken from a glioma patient whose treatment included an IDH1 peptide vaccine.

The CDR3 loop is CASSLREYGTDTQYF. The DNA for the CDR3 is TGCGCCAGCAGTCTGCGGGAGTACGGCACAGATACGCAGTATTTT. V gene TRBV10-2 combines with J gene TRBJ2-3; 7 bases are a match to TRBD2. V shed 5 bases, J shed 1 base, and the junction held 6 bases outside the gene matches. Looked up from germline, CDR1 is WSHSY and CDR2 is SAAADI. The CDR3 consists of 15 residues.